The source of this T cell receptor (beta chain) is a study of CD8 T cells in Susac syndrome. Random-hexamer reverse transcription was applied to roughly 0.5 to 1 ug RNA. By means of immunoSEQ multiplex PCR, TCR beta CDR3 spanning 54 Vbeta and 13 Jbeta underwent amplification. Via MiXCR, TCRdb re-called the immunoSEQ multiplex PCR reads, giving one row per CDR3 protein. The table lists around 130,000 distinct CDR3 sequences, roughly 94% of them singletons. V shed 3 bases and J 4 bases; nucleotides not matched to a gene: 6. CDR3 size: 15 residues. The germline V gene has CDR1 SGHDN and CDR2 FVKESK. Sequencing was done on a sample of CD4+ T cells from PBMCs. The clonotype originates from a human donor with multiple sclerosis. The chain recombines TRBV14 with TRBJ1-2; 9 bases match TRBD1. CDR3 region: CASSQAADRGYGYTF. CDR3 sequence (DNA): TGTGCCAGCAGCCAGGCCGCGGACAGGGGCTATGGCTACACCTTC.